This T cell receptor (beta chain) emerged from a study of CD8+ T cells in alopecia areata. Turning to the study itself: Those patients who were treated received oral tofacitinib, which was given at 5 to 10 mg twice daily for moderate-to-severe alopecia areata. Findings of the study overall: Tissue-resident alphabeta T cells belonging to normal skin likewise get sequenced within scalp specimens.

In the case of this clone: Its antigen is as yet unknown.

Trimming took 5 bases from V and 4 from J, leaving 18 bases between them. Per the germline V gene, CDR1 is SGHAT and CDR2 is FQDESV (reference sequence). There are 15 residues in the CDR3. Alopecia areata patients provided lesional scalp punch biopsies and peripheral blood. The authors extracted RNA and reverse transcribed it into cDNA as the sequencing template. TCRdb's table, derived via immunoSEQ multiplex PCR, lists solely in-frame clones and lacks some. The table shows more than 200,000 clones, with 65% to 70% occurring only once. The sequences come from CD4+ T cells sorted from blood, collected at week 0. The clonotype originates from a human donor with alopecia areata. V gene TRBV11-1 combines with J gene TRBJ2-7; D may be TRBD1 or TRBD2 (5 bases each). The CDR3 nucleotides read TGTGCCAGCAGCACGCCGGGACCGGGAACTTACGAGCAGTACTTC. Encoded protein: CASSTPGPGTYEQYF.